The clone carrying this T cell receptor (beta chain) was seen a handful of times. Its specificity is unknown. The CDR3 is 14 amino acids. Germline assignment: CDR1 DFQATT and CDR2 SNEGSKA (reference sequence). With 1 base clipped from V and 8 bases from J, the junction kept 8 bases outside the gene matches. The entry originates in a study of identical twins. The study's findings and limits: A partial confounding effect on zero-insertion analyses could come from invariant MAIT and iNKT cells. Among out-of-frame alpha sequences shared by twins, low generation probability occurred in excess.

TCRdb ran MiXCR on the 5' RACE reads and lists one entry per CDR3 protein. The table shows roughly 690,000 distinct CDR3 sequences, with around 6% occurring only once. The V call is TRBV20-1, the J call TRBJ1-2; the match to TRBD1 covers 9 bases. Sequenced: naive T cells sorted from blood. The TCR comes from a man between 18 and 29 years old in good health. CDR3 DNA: TGCAGTGCTAGAGTTACAGGGGGCCTGAAAGGCTACACCTTC. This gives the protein CSARVTGGLKGYTF.